The clone carrying this T cell receptor beta chain was picked up many times. Its specificity is unknown. The sample belongs to a study of early T cells in non-severe SARS-CoV-2 infection. Looking at the study overall: Sequencing input comprised bulk RNA from unsorted whole blood; chain pairing was not available.

Unique molecular identifier tags were affixed to discrete cDNA molecules. One entry per CDR3 protein results from TCRdb running MiXCR on the 5' RACE reads. Among some 98,000 distinct CDR3 sequences listed, roughly 17% were seen once. Trimming shortened V by 2 bases and J by 0 bases, and 5 bases separated the two germline ends. The CDR3 is made up of 13 amino acids. CDR1 and CDR2 (germline): GTSNPN, SVGIG (reference sequence). Whole-study results and caveats: Matching with VDJdb favored anti-spike CD8 responses (missing private and CD4 specificities).

This chain links TRBV30 with TRBJ2-1; D is ambiguous. The specimen sequenced was whole blood. This clonotype originated in an adult who was a healthcare worker with PCR-confirmed SARS-CoV-2 infection or an uninfected control (not recorded which). The CDR3 spells CAWSLSSYNEQFF. The CDR3 coding sequence is TGTGCCTGGAGTCTTAGCTCCTACAATGAGCAGTTCTTC.